This TCR beta chain is from a study of beta chain features in type 1 diabetes. Expressed TCRB transcripts were sequenced because the isolated RNA had all been reverse transcribed beforehand. Only in-frame clones appear in the TCRdb table, and some are missing; sequencing was by immunoSEQ multiplex PCR. Of a few hundred thousand clones in the sample, approximately 11% were seen once. Remarks on this clone: The antigen remains unidentified.

Study observations and caveats: It was among patients, rather than healthy donors, that naive, central memory and Treg TCRB repertoires appeared more similar. Cells carrying high TCR expression could end up over-represented when cDNA is sequenced. Insertions at VDJ junctions were less frequent in type 1 diabetes patients. These patients also deleted more nucleotides at the same junctions.

This receptor was identified in a woman under 40 in good health. Sequencing was carried out using naive CD4+ T cells from blood.

CDR3 in amino acids: CASSPPGLAGADEQYF. CDR3 DNA: TGTGCCAGCAGCCCCCCGGGACTAGCGGGGGCGGATGAGCAGTACTTC. The chain links TRBV7-9 to TRBJ2-7, with 14 bases aligning to TRBD2. The CDR3 contains 16 residues. CDR1 and CDR2 (germline): SEHNR, FQNEAQ (reference sequence). The J segment lost 7 bases and the V segment lost 5 bases, leaving 10 bases of the junction unmatched. Full variable domain (missing parts from reference TRBV7-9 and TRBJ2-7): DTGVSQNPRHKITKRGQNVTFRCDPISEHNRLYWYRQTLGQGPEFLTYFQNEAQLEKSRLLSDRFSAERPKGSFSTLEIQRTEQGDSAMYLCASSPPGLAGADEQYFGPGTRLTVT.